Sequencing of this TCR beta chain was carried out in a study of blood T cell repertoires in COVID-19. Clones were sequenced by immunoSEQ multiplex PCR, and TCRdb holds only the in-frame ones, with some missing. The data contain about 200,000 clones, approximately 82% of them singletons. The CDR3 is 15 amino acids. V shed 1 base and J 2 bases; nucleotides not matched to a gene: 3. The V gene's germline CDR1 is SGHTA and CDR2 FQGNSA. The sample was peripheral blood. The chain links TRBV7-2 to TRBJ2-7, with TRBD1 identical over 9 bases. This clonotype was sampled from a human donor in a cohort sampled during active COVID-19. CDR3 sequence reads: CASSLDGTGTYEQYF. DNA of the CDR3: TGTGCCAGCAGCTTAGATGGGACAGGGACCTACGAGCAGTACTTC.